The next 30 T cell receptor beta chains were all read from a single sample in a study of T-cell reconstitution after alpha-beta-depleted transplantation in children. For TCRbeta, the library was prepared with unique molecular identifiers. TCRdb ran MiXCR on the PCR reads and lists one entry per CDR3 protein. Seen here are a few hundred thousand distinct CDR3 sequences, 27% observed once, and the top ten hold 36%. The sample consisted of PBMCs, taken before TCRalphabeta/CD19-depleted stem cell transplant. The receptors shown here come from a boy under two years old with Wiskott-Aldrich syndrome, due to receive a stem cell transplant.

As for this clonotype: The CDR3 does not end in the conserved phenylalanine or tryptophan, so this is likely a read error. The DNA is omitted, as the CDR3 cannot be located on it reliably, and the CDR3 follows TCRdb's listing. The genes are TRBV7-2 and TRBJ1-4. Germline-derived CDR1 and CDR2 are SGHTA and FQGNSA. The CDR3 adds up to 10 amino acids, both ends counted. CDR3 residues: CASSLGPSER.

V usage is TRBV20-1 and J usage is TRBJ2-3; 7 bases agree with TRBD2. The V segment lost 3 bases and the J segment 3 bases; nucleotides outside the gene matches: 9. The CDR3 runs to 15 residues. Germline CDR1 DFQATT, CDR2 SNEGSKA (reference sequence). Written as DNA, the CDR3 is TGCAGTGCTAGGGGTGGCGCGGGAGCGACAGATACGCAGTATTTT. It is translated as CSARGGAGATDTQYF.

This clonotype has only a few counts. In nucleotides, the CDR3 is TGCGCCAGCAGCCAAGCAGGCCTAGCGGGACTATACTACGAGCAGTACTTC. Translating it yields CASSQAGLAGLYYEQYF. The V gene is TRBV4-1, the J gene TRBJ2-7; TRBD2 matches at 9 bases. Losses at the gene ends were 1 base for V and 3 bases for J; bases not matched to a gene: 10. The CDR3 extends over 17 amino acids. Germline V CDR1 and CDR2: MGHRA, YSYEKL.

This chain joins TRBV5-1 and TRBJ2-1, with 11 bases fitting TRBD2. With V trimmed by 3 bases and J by 3 bases, 5 bases remained unmatched. The CDR3 runs 16 residues. From germline, CDR1 is SGHRS and CDR2 YFSETQ. The CDR3 region is CASSWTSGFFYNEQFF. CDR3 nucleotides: TGCGCCAGCAGCTGGACTAGCGGGTTCTTCTACAATGAGCAGTTCTTC.

The chain joins TRBV15 to TRBJ2-1, with D possibly TRBD2 on 6 matching bases. Germline V gene lookup returns CDR1 LNHNV and CDR2 YYDKDF (reference sequence). The length of the CDR3 is 18 residues. Trimming removed 1 base from V and 0 bases from J, with 16 bases in between. The CDR3 here is CATSRAFELASSYNEQFF. The CDR3 DNA reads TGTGCCACCAGCAGAGCGTTTGAGCTAGCGAGCTCCTACAATGAGCAGTTCTTC.

The chain links TRBV15 to TRBJ2-2, with D hard to call. Trimming removed 0 bases from V and 1 base from J, with 6 bases in between. The CDR3 has 15 amino acids. CDR1 is LNHNV and CDR2 is YYDKDF in the germline V gene (reference sequence). The CDR3 region is CATSRDLVNTGELFF. Written as DNA, the CDR3 is TGTGCCACCAGCAGAGATCTAGTGAACACCGGGGAGCTGTTTTTT. Together with reference TRBV15 and TRBJ2-2, the CDR3 gives the full variable domain: DAMVIQNPRYQVTQFGKPVTLSCSQTLNHNVMYWYQQKSSQAPKLLFHYYDKDFNNEADTPDNFQSRRPNTSFCFLDIRSPGLGDTAMYLCATSRDLVNTGELFFGEGSRLTVL.

The chain uses TRBV7-2 and TRBJ2-1; 11 nucleotides line up with TRBD2. The CDR3 spans 14 residues. V shed 6 bases and J 4 bases; nucleotides not matched to a gene: 2. CDR1 is SGHTA, CDR2 FQGNSA, per germline. In DNA form, the CDR3 reads TGTGCCAGCAGACTAGCGGGGGAGTACAATGAGCAGTTCTTC. Its translation: CASRLAGEYNEQFF.

The chain combines TRBV20-1 with TRBJ2-2, with 9 bases that match TRBD2. The V and J ends lost 3 bases and 6 bases, in that order; junction bases with no gene match: 11. The CDR3 is 16 amino acids. CDR1 and CDR2 (germline): DFQATT, SNEGSKA (reference sequence). The CDR3 loop reads CSASSYASGISGELFF. As DNA, the CDR3 is TGCAGTGCTAGTAGCTATGCTAGCGGGATATCCGGGGAGCTGTTTTTT.

The chain carries TRBV28 and TRBJ2-5; D unclear. V lost 6 bases and J 0 bases, leaving 14 bases between the germline ends. Per the germline V gene, CDR1 is MDHEN and CDR2 is SYDVKM. This CDR3 is 15 amino acids long. The CDR3 DNA sequence: TGTGCCAGCAGGGCCCTTAAGGGCTACCAAGAGACCCAGTACTTC. Translation: CASRALKGYQETQYF.

The chain has TRBV5-1 and TRBJ2-2; 9 positions agree with TRBD2. The CDR3 runs to 16 residues. Germline CDR1 and CDR2: SGHRS and YFSETQ. After removal of 4 bases from V and 1 base from J, the junction contained 5 bases not matched to a gene. The DNA for the CDR3 is TGCGCCAGCAGCCTGAAGACTAGCGGGAACACCGGGGAGCTGTTTTTT. It is translated as CASSLKTSGNTGELFF.

This sequence joins TRBV11-2 and TRBJ2-7; 8 bases align to TRBD2. This CDR3 has 17 amino acids. The ends lost 0 bases at V and 0 bases at J; junction bases unmatched: 7. The germline CDR1 and CDR2 sequences are SGHAT and FQNNGV. CDR3 sequence (DNA): TGTGCCAGCAGCTTAGAAGCTAGCGGGCGATTCTCCTACGAGCAGTACTTC. This sequence encodes CASSLEASGRFSYEQYF. The entire variable domain, with the rest obtained from reference TRBV11-2 and TRBJ2-7, is as follows: EAGVAQSPRYKIIEKRQSVAFWCNPISGHATLYWYQQILGQGPKLLIQFQNNGVVDDSQLPKDRFSAERLKGVDSTLKIQPAKLEDSAVYLCASSLEASGRFSYEQYFGPGTRLTVT.

V is TRBV25-1 and J is TRBJ2-5; D may be TRBD1 (5 bases). CDR1 and CDR2 from the germline V gene are MGHDK and SYGVNS. The CDR3 has 14 amino acids. Trimming removed 8 bases from V and 0 bases from J, with 13 bases in between. The CDR3 region has the DNA TGTGCCAGCGCCGGAGACAGCTACCAAGAGACCCAGTACTTC. Encoded protein: CASAGDSYQETQYF.

This clonotype turned up a few times. The chain has TRBV9 and TRBJ2-1; 7 bases map to TRBD2. V gave up 4 bases and J gave up 10 bases; unmatched junction bases: 11. The V gene's germline CDR1 is SGDLS and CDR2 YYNGEE. This CDR3 is built from 14 residues. The CDR3 protein is CASSPWGGPSEQFF. The CDR3 DNA sequence: TGTGCCAGCAGCCCCTGGGGAGGGCCCTCGGAGCAGTTCTTC.

This clonotype was observed a handful of times. The chain carries TRBV20-1 and TRBJ1-2; TRBD1 matches at 8 bases. V lost 1 base to trimming and J lost 7 bases; unmatched junction nucleotides: 11. This CDR3 comprises 15 residues. The germline V gene encodes CDR1 DFQATT and CDR2 SNEGSKA (reference sequence). CDR3 nucleotide sequence: TGCAGTGCTAGAGGAGTCCAGGGGGCGGATGGTGGCTACACCTTC. Translated, it gives CSARGVQGADGGYTF.

The V call is TRBV7-8, the J call TRBJ1-3, with a tentative D call TRBD1 (6 bases). V lost 2 bases to trimming and J lost 3 bases, with 23 bases between them. The CDR3 length is 19 residues. CDR1 is SGHVS and CDR2 is FQNEAQ in the germline V gene. The CDR3 loop is CASSLRGRVGGVYGNTIYF. CDR3 in DNA: TGTGCCAGCAGCTTAAGGGGTCGCGTGGGGGGCGTTTATGGAAACACCATATATTTT. Full variable domain (rest looked up from reference TRBV7-8 and TRBJ1-3): GAGVSQSPRYKVAKRGQDVALRCDPISGHVSLFWYQQALGQGPEFLTYFQNEAQLDKSGLPSDRFFAERPEGSVSTLKIQRTQQEDSAVYLCASSLRGRVGGVYGNTIYFGEGSWLTVV.

This clonotype has a count of ten or more. The chain employs TRBV18 and TRBJ2-5; possible D gene TRBD1, 6 bases. Looked up from germline, CDR1 is KGHSH and CDR2 is LQKENI. The CDR3 covers 13 residues. V was trimmed by 3 bases and J by 4 bases, leaving 9 bases between them. CDR3 amino acids: CASSPGQRETQYF. CDR3 nucleotides: TGTGCCAGCTCACCCGGACAGAGAGAGACCCAGTACTTC. The full variable domain, its missing parts supplied by reference TRBV18 and TRBJ2-5, is NAGVMQNPRHLVRRRGQEARLRCSPMKGHSHVYWYRQLPEEGLKFMVYLQKENIIDESGMPKERFSAEFPKEGPSILRIQQVVRGDSAAYFCASSPGQRETQYFGPGTRLLVL.

This clonotype appeared a few times. This sequence joins TRBV9 and TRBJ2-2; D gene unclear. V dropped 0 bases and J dropped 4 bases, with 10 bases sitting between them. From germline, CDR1 is SGDLS and CDR2 YYNGEE. The CDR3 consists of 15 residues. As DNA, the CDR3 is TGTGCCAGCAGCGTAGTCCCCTACTCCACCGGGGAGCTGTTTTTT. Residues: CASSVVPYSTGELFF.

This clonotype was counted only a few times. The chain combines TRBV29-1 with TRBJ2-7, with 7 bases matching TRBD1. The V segment lost 0 bases and the J segment 0 bases; nucleotides outside the gene matches: 5. Per the germline V gene, CDR1 is SQVTM and CDR2 is ANQGSEA. The CDR3 has 15 residues. CDR3 nucleotide sequence: TGCAGCGTTGAAGACCCGGGACAGAACTCCTACGAGCAGTACTTC. This sequence encodes CSVEDPGQNSYEQYF.

A few counts support this clonotype. The CDR3 region has the DNA TGCGCCAGCAGCTTGGGCCAGGTACCCTACAATGAGCAGTTCTTC. Residues: CASSLGQVPYNEQFF. The chain combines TRBV5-1 with TRBJ2-1; unclear D gene. The germline V gene has CDR1 SGHRS and CDR2 YFSETQ. The CDR3 has 15 amino acids. Trimming took 0 bases from V and 2 from J, leaving 9 bases between them.

The chain uses TRBV5-1 and TRBJ2-1; 9 nucleotides line up with TRBD2. The CDR3 has 15 amino acids. Germline CDR1 and CDR2: SGHRS and YFSETQ. V lost 4 bases and J lost 6; bases outside the gene matches: 8. CDR3 residues: CASSLTSGPFNEQFF. For the CDR3, the DNA is TGCGCCAGCAGCCTTACTAGCGGGCCTTTCAATGAGCAGTTCTTC.

The J gene is TRBJ2-7, the V gene TRBV7-6, with TRBD2 matching 8 bases. V lost 5 bases, J lost 3 bases, and 12 bases stayed unmatched. The germline gives CDR1 SGHVS, CDR2 FNYEAQ. This CDR3 is 16 amino acids long. CDR3 DNA sequence: TGTGCCAGCAGCACGACATCAGCGGGAGTCGGCTACGAGCAGTACTTC. This translates into CASSTTSAGVGYEQYF. Drawing the rest from reference TRBV7-6 and TRBJ2-7, the complete variable domain is GAGVSQSPRYKVTKRGQDVALRCDPISGHVSLYWYRQALGQGPEFLTYFNYEAQQDKSGLPNDRFSAERPEGSISTLTIQRTEQRDSAMYRCASSTTSAGVGYEQYFGPGTRLTVT.

This clonotype was observed a handful of times. The chain carries TRBV12-3 or TRBV12-4 and TRBJ2-1; D call uncertain. Trimming left V 5 bases short and J 9 bases short, with 14 bases between. CDR3 length equals 13 residues. The chain's CDR3 is CASSQRDHGEQFF. The CDR3, as DNA: TGTGCCAGCAGTCAGAGAGATCACGGTGAGCAGTTCTTC.

This clonotype has more than one count but fewer than ten. The V and J genes are TRBV29-1 and TRBJ1-2, with TRBD1 matching over 9 bases. The CDR3 is 13 residues long. Losses at the gene ends were 6 bases for V and 5 bases for J; bases not matched to a gene: 7. Per germline, CDR1 SQVTM and CDR2 ANQGSEA. The DNA of the CDR3 is TGCAGCGTGGGGGACAGGGCAGGGTATGGCTACACCTTC. This sequence encodes CSVGDRAGYGYTF.

The CDR3 here is CASTWAGRNQPQHF. Here the CDR3 DNA reads TGTGCCAGCACCTGGGCAGGCCGCAATCAGCCCCAGCATTTT. V and J are TRBV6-2 or TRBV6-3 and TRBJ1-5; D uncertain. CDR1 MNHEY and CDR2 SVGEGT come from the germline V gene. The V and J ends lost 7 bases and 2 bases respectively, with 12 bases between them. The CDR3 runs to 14 residues.

The genes are TRBV5-1 and TRBJ2-7, with TRBD2 matching over 9 bases. The J segment lost 4 bases and the V segment lost 3 bases, leaving 2 bases of the junction unmatched. The CDR3 spans 13 residues. Germline V CDR1 and CDR2: SGHRS, YFSETQ. The CDR3 loop is CASSWTSVYEQYF. CDR3 sequence (DNA): TGCGCCAGCAGCTGGACTAGCGTGTACGAGCAGTACTTC. Full variable domain (rest looked up from reference TRBV5-1 and TRBJ2-7): KAGVTQTPRYLIKTRGQQVTLSCSPISGHRSVSWYQQTPGQGLQFLFEYFSETQRNKGNFPGRFSGRQFSNSRSEMNVSTLELGDSALYLCASSWTSVYEQYFGPGTRLTVT.

This clonotype was detected a few times. The chain is built from TRBV20-1 and TRBJ2-6; TRBD1 or TRBD2 may be the D gene (5 bases each). This CDR3 comprises 16 residues. V lost 5 bases, J lost 0 bases, and 14 bases lay in between. Germline loops: CDR1 DFQATT, CDR2 SNEGSKA (reference sequence). The DNA of the CDR3 is TGCAGTGCTGGCCGGGGCGCTTACTCTGGGGCCAACGTCCTGACTTTC. Encoded protein: CSAGRGAYSGANVLTF.

This clonotype was detected a few times. The V and J genes are TRBV5-1 and TRBJ1-1; the D is unclear. Germline CDR1 is SGHRS and CDR2 is YFSETQ. The CDR3 runs 15 residues. V shed 0 bases and J shed 1 base, with 10 bases lying between them. The CDR3 DNA reads TGCGCCAGCAGCTTGGAAGCAACAGCGAACACTGAAGCTTTCTTT. This codes for CASSLEATANTEAFF.

In this sample, this clonotype turned up a few times. The V gene is TRBV5-1, the J gene TRBJ1-5; D is unclear. The V gene's germline CDR1 is SGHRS and CDR2 YFSETQ. The CDR3 extends over 13 amino acids. V was cut by 0 bases and J by 8 bases, with 9 bases left in between. Here the CDR3 reads CASSLGLAEPQHF. For the CDR3, the DNA is TGCGCCAGCAGCTTGGGACTTGCAGAGCCCCAGCATTTT.

The rearrangement joins TRBV29-1 to TRBJ2-3; 12 positions match TRBD2. This CDR3 contains 14 residues. Germline V gene data show CDR1 as SQVTM and CDR2 as ANQGSEA. Unmatched junction bases numbered 4, after V lost 6 bases and J lost 3 bases. DNA of the CDR3: TGCAGCGTCCAGACTAGCGGGAGTACAGATACGCAGTATTTT. This gives the protein CSVQTSGSTDTQYF.

The chain carries TRBV3-1 and TRBJ2-5, with TRBD1 matching over 9 bases. Germline V CDR1 and CDR2: LGHDT, YNNKEL (reference sequence). The V and J ends lost 4 bases and 0 bases, in that order; junction bases with no gene match: 3. The CDR3 has 15 residues. CDR3 coding DNA: TGTGCCAGCAGCCCAGGGGACAGGGACCAAGAGACCCAGTACTTC. It yields the protein CASSPGDRDQETQYF.